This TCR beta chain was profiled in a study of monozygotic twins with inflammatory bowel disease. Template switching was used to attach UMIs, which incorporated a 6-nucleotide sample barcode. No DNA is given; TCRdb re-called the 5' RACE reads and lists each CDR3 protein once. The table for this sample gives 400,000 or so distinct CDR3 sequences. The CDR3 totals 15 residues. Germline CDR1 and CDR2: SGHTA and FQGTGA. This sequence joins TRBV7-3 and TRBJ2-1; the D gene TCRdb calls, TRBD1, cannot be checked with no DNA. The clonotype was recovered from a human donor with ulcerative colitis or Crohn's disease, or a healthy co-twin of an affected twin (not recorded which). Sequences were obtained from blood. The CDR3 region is CASSLGGPPVNEQFF.